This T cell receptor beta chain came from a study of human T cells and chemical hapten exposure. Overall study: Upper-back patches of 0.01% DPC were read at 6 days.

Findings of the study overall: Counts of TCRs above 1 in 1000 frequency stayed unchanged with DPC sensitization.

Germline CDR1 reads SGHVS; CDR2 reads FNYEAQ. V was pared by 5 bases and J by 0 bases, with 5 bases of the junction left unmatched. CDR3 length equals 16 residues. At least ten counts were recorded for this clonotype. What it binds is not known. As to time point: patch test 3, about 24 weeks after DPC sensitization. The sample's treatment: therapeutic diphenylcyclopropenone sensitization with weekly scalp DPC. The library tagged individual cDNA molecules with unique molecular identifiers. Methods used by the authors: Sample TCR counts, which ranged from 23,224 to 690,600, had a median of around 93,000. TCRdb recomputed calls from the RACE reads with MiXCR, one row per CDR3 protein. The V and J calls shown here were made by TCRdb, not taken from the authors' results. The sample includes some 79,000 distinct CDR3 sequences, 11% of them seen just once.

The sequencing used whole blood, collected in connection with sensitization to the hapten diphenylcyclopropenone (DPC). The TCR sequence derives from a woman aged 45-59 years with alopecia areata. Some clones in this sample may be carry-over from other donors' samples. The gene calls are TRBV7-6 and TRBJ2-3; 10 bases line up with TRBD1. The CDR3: CASSLGTGVSTDTQYF. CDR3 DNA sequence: TGTGCCAGCAGCCTTGGGACAGGGGTTAGCACAGATACGCAGTATTTT.